Reported below is one T cell receptor (beta chain). Its antigen is still unknown. Measured with immunoSEQ multiplex PCR; TCRdb has only the in-frame clones, and not every one. The repertoire holds tens of thousands of clones, around 83% seen once, with 4.1% in the top ten. The source of the sample is a study of T cells in localized non-small cell lung cancer. The study, taken as a whole, reports: Longer overall survival was associated with a higher density of T cells in the blood. Heterogeneity stays possible, as sequencing covered only one tumor region. The appearance of a median 57 of the top 100 tumor clones was seen in adjacent lung.

The CDR3 loop spans 16 amino acids. Per the germline V gene, CDR1 is SGDLS and CDR2 is YYNGEE. The V and J ends lost 6 bases and 4 bases, in that order; junction bases with no gene match: 11. Sequencing was performed on peripheral blood, taken before any cancer treatment. This TCR came from a woman aged 35 to 70 with stage I lung adenocarcinoma. This chain links TRBV9 with TRBJ2-3; 10 bases are shared with TRBD1. The CDR3 DNA follows: TGTGCCAGCAACCATCTAGGACAGGGGGTGGCAGATACGCAGTATTTT. Translated: CASNHLGQGVADTQYF.